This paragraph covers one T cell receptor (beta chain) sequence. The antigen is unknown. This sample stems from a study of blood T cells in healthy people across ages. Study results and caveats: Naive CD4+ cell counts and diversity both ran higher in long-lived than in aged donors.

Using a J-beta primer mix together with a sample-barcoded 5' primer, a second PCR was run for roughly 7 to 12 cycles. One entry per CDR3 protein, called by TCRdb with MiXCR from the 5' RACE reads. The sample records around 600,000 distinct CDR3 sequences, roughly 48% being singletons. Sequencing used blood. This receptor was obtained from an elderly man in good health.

CDR3 nucleotides: TGCAGCGTTGATCTGAGGGGCCGTCACGGTGAGCAGTTCTTC. Translation: CSVDLRGRHGEQFF. The chain couples TRBV29-1 to TRBJ2-1, with D tentatively TRBD1 or TRBD2 (5 bases each). CDR1 is SQVTM and CDR2 is ANQGSEA in the germline V gene. V was shortened by 3 bases and J by 9 bases, with 18 bases between the two germline ends. The CDR3 contains 14 residues.